Shown below are 16 T cell receptor beta chains from a single sample sequenced in a study of chemoradiotherapy in HPV16-positive cancers. The method was immunoSEQ multiplex PCR; TCRdb's version includes in-frame clones alone and lacks a portion of them. Of over 9,000 clones in the sample, roughly 80% were seen once. Sample: tumor tissue, taken from a patient who underwent chemoradiotherapy. All receptors derive from a human donor with HPV-associated anogenital cancer.

V usage is TRBV7-8 and J usage is TRBJ1-1, with TRBD1 as a possible D gene (6 bases). Germline V gene data show CDR1 as SGHVS and CDR2 as FQNEAQ. V was shortened by 2 bases and J by 3 bases, with 13 bases between the two germline ends. This CDR3 is 15 amino acids long. The CDR3 reads CASSLFRGPDTEAFF. As DNA, the CDR3 is TGTGCCAGCAGCTTATTTCGGGGGCCGGACACTGAAGCTTTCTTT.

The chain carries TRBV7-9 and TRBJ1-4; 8 nucleotides align to TRBD1. V lost 5 bases, J lost 7 bases, and 6 bases stayed unmatched. CDR3 length: 14 residues. Germline-derived CDR1 and CDR2 are SEHNR and FQNEAQ (reference sequence). The CDR3, as DNA: TGTGCCAGCAGCCGACAGGGGACAGGTGAAAAACTGTTTTTT. Amino acid sequence: CASSRQGTGEKLFF.

As to this clone: Germline is not matched at one junction end, which may reflect a read error. The chain uses TRBV5-1 and TRBJ1-1; the D gene is possibly TRBD1 (5 bases). Germline CDR1 is SGHRS and CDR2 is YFSETQ. There are 15 residues in the CDR3. The DNA of the CDR3 is TGCGCCAGCAGTTTGGGACTGCCGATGAACACTGAAGCTTTCTTT. The encoded protein is CASSLGLPMNTEAFF.

The rearrangement joins TRBV29-1 to TRBJ2-1; TRBD1 matches 8 bases. Trimming at V came to 6 bases and at J to 5 bases, leaving 6 bases not matched to a gene. Looked up from germline, CDR1 is SQVTM and CDR2 is ANQGSEA. The CDR3 loop spans 13 amino acids. CDR3 sequence (DNA): TGCAGCGTGCGACAGGGGTGGGACAATGAGCAGTTCTTC. Translated, it gives CSVRQGWDNEQFF.

This chain uses TRBV19 with TRBJ1-3, with D possibly matching TRBD1 (6 bases). The germline V gene encodes CDR1 LNHDA and CDR2 SQIVND (reference sequence). The CDR3 is 16 amino acids. Trimming left V 8 bases short and J 4 bases short, with 21 bases between. The CDR3 DNA is TGTGCCAGTTTGGGCAGGGGAGACTTGGGCGGAAACACCATATATTTT. Amino acid sequence: CASLGRGDLGGNTIYF.

This clone was seen only a few times. The chain has TRBV7-2 and TRBJ2-1, with 13 nucleotides matching TRBD2. Trimming at V came to 5 bases and at J to 6 bases, leaving 4 bases not matched to a gene. Germline CDR1 SGHTA, CDR2 FQGNSA. The CDR3 covers 15 residues. In nucleotides, the CDR3 is TGTGCCAGCAGCGCCGGACTAGCGGGGGCCAATGAGCAGTTCTTC. It is translated as CASSAGLAGANEQFF. The variable domain in full, completed from reference TRBV7-2 and TRBJ2-1, reads GAGVSQSPSNKVTEKGKDVELRCDPISGHTALYWYRQSLGQGLEFLIYFQGNSAPDKSGLPSDRFSAERTGGSVSTLTIQRTQQEDSAVYLCASSAGLAGANEQFFGPGTRLTVL.

This chain connects TRBV13 to TRBJ2-1, with 9 bases aligning to TRBD1. CDR1 and CDR2 (germline): PRHDT, FYEKMQ (reference sequence). The V segment lost 2 bases and the J segment 3 bases; nucleotides outside the gene matches: 8. CDR3 size: 17 residues. As DNA, the CDR3 is TGTGCCAGCAGCTTACGATCTCGGACAGGGGACTACAATGAGCAGTTCTTC. It yields the protein CASSLRSRTGDYNEQFF.

This chain joins TRBV14 and TRBJ2-7; 12 positions match TRBD2. The germline V gene has CDR1 SGHDN and CDR2 FVKESK. J lost 6 bases, V lost 4 bases, and 4 bases had no gene match. The CDR3 contains 14 residues. CDR3 in DNA: TGTGCCAGCAGCCCACTAGCGGGGGGTGGCGAGCAGTACTTC. Residues: CASSPLAGGGEQYF. Using reference TRBV14 and TRBJ2-7 for the parts outside the CDR3, the full variable domain is EAGVTQFPSHSVIEKGQTVTLRCDPISGHDNLYWYRRVMGKEIKFLLHFVKESKQDESGMPNNRFLAERTGGTYSTLKVQPAELEDSGVYFCASSPLAGGGEQYFGPGTRLTVT.

The chain employs TRBV7-9 and TRBJ2-7; 7 positions agree with TRBD1. The trim removed 1 base at V and 5 bases at J, leaving 2 bases unmatched. Per germline, CDR1 SEHNR and CDR2 FQNEAQ (reference sequence). The CDR3 is 13 amino acids. In nucleotides, the CDR3 is TGTGCCAGCAGCTTAGGACAGGGTGACGAGCAGTACTTC. The encoded protein is CASSLGQGDEQYF.

V is TRBV28 and J is TRBJ1-5; D remains ambiguous. Germline loops: CDR1 MDHEN, CDR2 SYDVKM. V was clipped by 7 bases and J by 9 bases, with 13 bases between them. The CDR3 totals 12 residues. The CDR3, as DNA: TGTGCCAGCACCACAGTCATAGGGCCCCAGCATTTT. It is translated as CASTTVIGPQHF.

The rearrangement joins TRBV19 to TRBJ2-3; D gene ambiguous. There are 14 residues in the CDR3. Germline CDR1 LNHDA, CDR2 SQIVND (reference sequence). V dropped 3 bases and J dropped 10 bases, with 17 bases sitting between them. The CDR3 sequence: CASSISVGPEAQYF. The CDR3 DNA sequence: TGTGCCAGTAGTATTAGTGTGGGCCCCGAGGCGCAGTATTTT.

This chain links TRBV30 with TRBJ2-7; 7 nucleotides align to TRBD2. V shed 5 bases, J shed 6 bases, and the junction held 4 bases outside the gene matches. CDR3 length: 11 amino acids. Germline loops: CDR1 GTSNPN, CDR2 SVGIG (reference sequence). CDR3 in DNA: TGTGCCTGGGGGGAGGGGAGCGAGCAGTACGTC. The encoded protein is CAWGEGSEQYV.

In its sample, this clone was seen once. This chain connects TRBV27 to TRBJ1-1; D gene unclear. The length of the CDR3 is 13 residues. Trimming took 2 bases from V and 4 from J, leaving 8 bases between them. From germline, CDR1 is MNHEY and CDR2 SMNVEV (reference sequence). CDR3 protein: CASSLGPFTEAFF. In nucleotides, the CDR3 is TGTGCCAGCAGTTTAGGCCCCTTCACTGAAGCTTTCTTT.

The rearrangement joins TRBV11-3 to TRBJ1-6, with D perhaps TRBD1 (5 bases). The CDR3 extends over 15 amino acids. V lost 1 base to trimming and J lost 10 bases, with 14 bases between them. Germline CDR1 is SGHNT and CDR2 is YENEEA. This CDR3 reads CASSLARGRGSPLHF. The CDR3 DNA is TGTGCCAGCAGCTTAGCTCGGGGCCGCGGATCACCCCTCCACTTT.

The rearrangement uses TRBV19 and TRBJ2-6; D gene unclear. Trimming removed 9 bases at V and 2 bases at J, with 5 bases between. CDR1 and CDR2 (germline): LNHDA, SQIVND (reference sequence). This CDR3 has 12 amino acids. Here the CDR3 DNA reads TGTGCCAGCGGCCCTGGGGCCAACGTCCTGACTTTC. This translates into CASGPGANVLTF.

The gene calls are TRBV7-2 and TRBJ1-5, with unresolved D. Germline values: CDR1 SGHTA, CDR2 FQGNSA. V lost 1 base and J 5 bases, leaving 9 bases between the germline ends. The CDR3 is 14 residues long. CDR3 region: CASSLGPDYQPQHF. The CDR3 DNA sequence: TGTGCCAGCAGCTTAGGCCCGGACTATCAGCCCCAGCATTTT.